This T cell receptor beta chain was profiled in a study of cytomegalovirus exposure and HLA in healthy donors. Points from the study as a whole: What was likely a sequencing artifact was a cluster of highly shared sequence variants.

Per germline, CDR1 GTSNPN and CDR2 SVGIG (reference sequence). The CDR3 has 16 amino acids. J gave up 2 bases and V 4 bases, and 7 bases lay outside the gene matches. Turning to this clone: Its specificity is not known.

PCR involved 60 Vbeta and 13 Jbeta primers. Sequencing used immunoSEQ multiplex PCR; TCRdb keeps in-frame clones, though not all of them. Of about 150,000 clones in the sample, about 74% were seen once. Sequenced input: PBMCs. This chain uses TRBV30 with TRBJ2-6; 8 nucleotides agree with TRBD2. This receptor was obtained from a woman in her thirties or forties in good health and CMV-seronegative. CDR3 loop: CAWTLRAGAGANVLTF. CDR3 nucleotides: TGTGCCTGGACCCTTCGAGCGGGAGCTGGGGCCAACGTCCTGACTTTC. The variable domain in full, with the rest retrieved from reference TRBV30 and TRBJ2-6, is SQTIHQWPATLVQPVGSPLSLECTVEGTSNPNLYWYRQAAGRGLQLLFYSVGIGQISSEVPQNLSASRPQDRQFILSSKKLLLSDSGFYLCAWTLRAGAGANVLTFGAGSRLTVL.